This T cell receptor (beta chain) emerged from a study of blood T cells in healthy people across ages. This CDR3 spans 19 amino acids. The J segment lost 4 bases and the V segment lost 2 bases, leaving 11 bases of the junction unmatched. Germline values: CDR1 MNHEY, CDR2 SVGEGT. Next came a second PCR, run for roughly 7 to 12 cycles, which used a sample-barcoded 5' primer along with a J-beta primer mix. TCRdb re-derived calls from the 5' RACE reads in MiXCR, one entry per CDR3 protein. Among about 1.4 million distinct CDR3 sequences, approximately 59% were seen once, and the ten largest hold over 6.5%.

This receptor was identified in a young man in good health. Sequencing was performed on blood. V usage is TRBV6-2 or TRBV6-3 and J usage is TRBJ2-1; 13 bases map to TRBD2. The CDR3 is CASSYERTSGGGPYNEQFF. The CDR3 nucleotides read TGTGCCAGCAGTTACGAGAGGACTAGCGGGGGAGGCCCTTACAATGAGCAGTTCTTC.